Each of the 30 T cell receptor beta chains below was sequenced from the same sample in a study of blood T cells in healthy people across ages. Combining a sample-barcoded 5' primer with a J-beta primer mix, a second PCR ran for roughly 7 to 11 cycles. TCRdb processed the 5' RACE reads anew with MiXCR; each CDR3 protein has one entry. There are over 1,500,000 distinct CDR3 sequences in the sample; 35% to 50% occur only once, and around 23% lies in the top ten. The material sequenced was blood. The receptor source for this set is a human donor in good health.

Comment on this clonotype: As the CDR3 is not closed by the conserved phenylalanine or tryptophan, this likely results from a read error. The chain is built from TRBV13 and TRBJ2-1; 10 bases are shared with TRBD2. Germline V CDR1 and CDR2: PRHDT, FYEKMQ (reference sequence). Trimming at V came to 0 bases and at J to 8 bases, leaving 13 bases not matched to a gene. This CDR3 spans 18 amino acids. The CDR3 region has the DNA TGTGCCAGCAGCTTAGGTCTAGCGGGGGCCGCTACCTGGGATGAGCAGTTCTGC. It codes for CASSLGLAGAATWDEQFC.

This clonotype was detected only a few times. The genes are TRBV20-1 and TRBJ1-2; D uncertain. The CDR3 is made up of 11 amino acids. CDR1 is DFQATT and CDR2 is SNEGSKA in the germline V gene (reference sequence). Trimming took 6 bases from V and 6 from J, leaving 11 bases between them. In nucleotides, the CDR3 is TGCAGTGCCACGGTTATAAATGGCTACACCTTC. Translation gives CSATVINGYTF.

In its sample, this clonotype was seen a few times. The chain combines TRBV12-3 or TRBV12-4 with TRBJ2-1; D remains unclear. V lost 3 bases and J lost 8, with 11 bases in between. The CDR3 runs to 13 residues. The CDR3 coding sequence is TGTGCCAGCAGTTTCTCTGTTATCCATGAGCAGTTCTTC. It translates to CASSFSVIHEQFF.

The rearrangement uses TRBV27 and TRBJ1-1; no clear D. The CDR3 is made up of 15 amino acids. Germline loops: CDR1 MNHEY, CDR2 SMNVEV (reference sequence). The V gene lost 6 bases and the J gene lost 1 base, with 15 bases spanning the gap. The CDR3 protein is CASRTYGRTNTEAFF. CDR3 coding DNA: TGTGCCAGCAGGACCTATGGACGGACGAACACTGAAGCTTTCTTT.

The gene calls are TRBV7-9 and TRBJ2-7; D may be TRBD1 (6 bases). The CDR3 has 14 amino acids. Deletions cut 5 bases from V and 2 bases from J, with 13 bases between. In germline, CDR1 is SEHNR, CDR2 FQNEAQ (reference sequence). The CDR3 DNA sequence: TGTGCCAGCAGCCAGGACAGCAAAACCTACGAGCAGTACTTC. The encoded protein is CASSQDSKTYEQYF.

V usage is TRBV20-1 and J usage is TRBJ2-1, with 9 bases identical to TRBD2. The trim removed 3 bases at V and 7 bases at J, leaving 10 bases unmatched. The germline V gene has CDR1 DFQATT and CDR2 SNEGSKA (reference sequence). The CDR3 sequence is 15 residues long. CDR3 bases: TGCAGTGCTAGGTGGGGCGGGGGGGCGCGTAATGAGCAGTTCTTC. Its translation: CSARWGGGARNEQFF.

The chain couples TRBV20-1 to TRBJ2-5; the match to TRBD2 covers 10 bases. Per germline, CDR1 DFQATT and CDR2 SNEGSKA (reference sequence). This CDR3 has 17 residues. The ends lost 7 bases at V and 2 bases at J; junction bases unmatched: 16. CDR3 residues: CSVTRLRSSGGQETQYF. The CDR3 region has the DNA TGCAGTGTTACACGGTTAAGATCTAGCGGGGGACAAGAGACCCAGTACTTC.

CDR3 DNA sequence: TGTGCCAGCAGGTCACGAGTCTATGGCTACACCTTC. Protein product: CASRSRVYGYTF. The chain carries TRBV7-2 and TRBJ1-2; D uncertain. This CDR3 spans 12 amino acids. In germline, CDR1 is SGHTA, CDR2 FQGNSA. The V end was cut by 6 bases, the J end by 4 bases, with 9 bases between.

This chain connects TRBV15 to TRBJ2-1; 12 nucleotides align to TRBD2. The length of the CDR3 is 13 residues. The V gene's germline CDR1 is LNHNV and CDR2 YYDKDF (reference sequence). The CDR3 loop reads CATRTSGVNEQFF. CDR3 DNA: TGTGCGACACGGACTAGCGGGGTGAATGAGCAGTTCTTC.

This rearrangement joins TRBV2 to TRBJ1-1, with a weak D call TRBD1 (5 bases). This CDR3 is built from 14 residues. Trimming took off 4 bases at V and 1 base at J, with 10 bases between the two ends. Germline CDR1 is SNHLY and CDR2 is FYNNEI. The CDR3 is CASSVGGKNTEAFF. The DNA of the CDR3 is TGTGCCAGCAGTGTCGGGGGTAAGAACACTGAAGCTTTCTTT.

The chain employs TRBV6-6 and TRBJ2-2; TRBD1 agrees at 10 bases. With 5 bases clipped from V and 6 bases from J, the junction kept 9 bases outside the gene matches. Germline CDR1 reads MNHNY; CDR2 reads SVGAGI (reference sequence). The CDR3 extends over 16 amino acids. As DNA, the CDR3 is TGTGCCAGCAGTCGAACGGGACAGGGGAGGTCCGGGGAGCTGTTTTTT. It encodes CASSRTGQGRSGELFF.

This clonotype was recorded a few times. The chain has TRBV9 and TRBJ1-2; D not certain. V lost 1 base, J lost 3 bases, and 7 bases lay in between. Germline-derived CDR1 and CDR2 are SGDLS and YYNGEE. CDR3 length: 13 amino acids. The CDR3 spells CASSVNPYYGYTF. CDR3 nucleotides: TGTGCCAGCAGCGTAAACCCCTACTATGGCTACACCTTC.

V and J are TRBV29-1 and TRBJ2-1; 11 positions agree with TRBD2. Looked up from germline, CDR1 is SQVTM and CDR2 is ANQGSEA. The CDR3 totals 14 residues. Trimming removed 8 bases from V and 2 bases from J; junction bases left unmatched: 5. CDR3 nucleotide sequence: TGCAGCAGTAGCGGGGGGGCCCCCTACAATGAGCAGTTCTTC. Encoded protein: CSSSGGAPYNEQFF.

The chain employs TRBV20-1 and TRBJ2-1, with 13 bases fitting TRBD2. Germline trimming cut 4 bases from V and 1 base from J; bases unmatched to any gene: 7. Germline CDR1 is DFQATT and CDR2 is SNEGSKA (reference sequence). The CDR3 contains 17 residues. The CDR3 loop is CSATRLAGGPSYNEQFF. CDR3 bases: TGCAGTGCTACCCGACTAGCGGGGGGCCCGTCCTACAATGAGCAGTTCTTC.

This clonotype appeared a single time. V is TRBV5-1 and J is TRBJ1-1; D is unresolved. This CDR3 region has 13 residues. Germline values: CDR1 SGHRS, CDR2 YFSETQ. Trimming stripped 0 bases from V and 8 bases from J, with 11 bases between. The CDR3 is CASSLERTSEAFF. The CDR3, as DNA: TGCGCCAGCAGCTTGGAACGGACTAGCGAAGCTTTCTTT.

The CDR3 DNA reads TGTGCCAGCACCTCCGCTTGGGAGTGGAAAAACACTGAAGCTTTCTTT. Its protein product is CASTSAWEWKNTEAFF. V and J are TRBV7-2 and TRBJ1-1, with unresolved D. The germline V and J ends were trimmed by 7 bases and 2 bases, with 20 bases remaining between them. CDR3 length equals 16 residues. The germline gives CDR1 SGHTA, CDR2 FQGNSA.

This clonotype turned up a few times. The J gene is TRBJ1-2, the V gene TRBV12-3 or TRBV12-4, with D tentatively TRBD1 (5 bases). The V gene lost 2 bases and the J gene lost 10 bases, with 8 bases spanning the gap. The CDR3 contains 11 residues. DNA for the CDR3: TGTGCCAGCAGTTTACGGGGGAACTACACCTTC. Translated, it gives CASSLRGNYTF.

In this sample, this clonotype turned up a few times. The chain carries TRBV7-8 and TRBJ2-7; D unresolved. V was clipped by 2 bases and J by 2 bases, with 10 bases between them. The CDR3 runs to 14 residues. Germline loops: CDR1 SGHVS, CDR2 FQNEAQ. CDR3 in amino acids: CASSLIGQTYEQYF. In nucleotides, the CDR3 is TGTGCCAGCAGCTTAATCGGTCAGACCTACGAGCAGTACTTC.

The gene calls are TRBV20-1 and TRBJ1-5; D remains unclear. V lost 4 bases and J lost 6, with 10 bases in between. The CDR3 has 12 amino acids. CDR1 DFQATT and CDR2 SNEGSKA come from the germline V gene (reference sequence). In DNA, the CDR3 is TGCAGTGCTATGCGCACCGGTCAGCCCCAGCATTTT. Its translation: CSAMRTGQPQHF.

This clonotype has a count of ten or more. The chain is built from TRBV4-3 and TRBJ2-7; 9 positions agree with TRBD1. V shed 0 bases, J shed 6 bases, and the junction held 9 bases outside the gene matches. Germline V lookup: CDR1 LGHNA, CDR2 YSLEER. CDR3 length: 16 amino acids. CDR3 DNA: TGCGCCAGCAGCCAAGAACCGGGACAGGGAGGCAGCGAGCAGTACTTC. This translates into CASSQEPGQGGSEQYF.

The chain links TRBV11-2 to TRBJ1-5; no definite D call. Between the trimmed V and J ends, which lost 0 bases and 8 bases, there was a span of 14 bases. The germline CDR1 and CDR2 sequences are SGHAT and FQNNGV. The CDR3 runs to 15 residues. The DNA of the CDR3 is TGTGCCAGCAGCTTAGATCTGGGGAAGGGTAAGCCCCAGCATTTT. Its protein product is CASSLDLGKGKPQHF.

This clonotype was counted only a few times. This rearrangement joins TRBV7-2 to TRBJ2-2; D might be TRBD1 (6 bases). CDR1 SGHTA and CDR2 FQGNSA come from the germline V gene. CDR3 length: 15 residues. Trimming removed 2 bases from V and 3 bases from J, with 10 bases in between. In DNA, the CDR3 is TGTGCCAGCAGCTTAAACGCAGGGGACACCGGGGAGCTGTTTTTT. Residues: CASSLNAGDTGELFF. The whole variable domain, filled in from reference TRBV7-2 and TRBJ2-2, reads GAGVSQSPSNKVTEKGKDVELRCDPISGHTALYWYRQSLGQGLEFLIYFQGNSAPDKSGLPSDRFSAERTGGSVSTLTIQRTQQEDSAVYLCASSLNAGDTGELFFGEGSRLTVL.

Regarding this clonotype: With a much larger clone just one base away, this may be a read error. The chain joins TRBV20-1 to TRBJ2-6; the match to TRBD1 covers 9 bases. Germline values: CDR1 DFQATT, CDR2 SNEGSKA (reference sequence). There are 15 residues in the CDR3. The CDR3, as DNA: TGCAGTGCTCGACAGGGGGGATCTGGGGCCGACGTCCTGACTTTC. This encodes CSARQGGSGADVLTF.

This chain links TRBV29-1 with TRBJ1-2, with D maybe TRBD1 (6 bases). Germline V gene data show CDR1 as SQVTM and CDR2 as ANQGSEA. The CDR3 spans 13 residues. The germline V and J ends were trimmed by 3 bases and 4 bases, with 12 bases remaining between them. CDR3 sequence: CSVDQGPPYGYTF. The CDR3 DNA is TGCAGCGTTGACCAGGGGCCGCCCTATGGCTACACCTTC.

The V and J genes are TRBV2 and TRBJ1-1, with D perhaps TRBD1 (6 bases). This CDR3 has 12 residues. The V gene's germline CDR1 is SNHLY and CDR2 FYNNEI. V was pared by 7 bases and J by 4 bases, with 10 bases between. CDR3 residues: CASKQGGTEAFF. CDR3 coding DNA: TGTGCCAGCAAACAGGGAGGCACTGAAGCTTTCTTT.

On this clonotype: At one end, the junction sequence differs from germline, possibly due to a read error. V usage is TRBV7-7 and J usage is TRBJ2-5; TRBD1 agrees at 7 bases. Germline CDR1 is SSHAT and CDR2 is FNYEAQ (reference sequence). The CDR3 length is 16 residues. The CDR3 nucleotides read TGTGCTAGCAGCTTAGCGTTTGTAGGGGGCGGAGAGGCCCAGTACTTC. It codes for CASSLAFVGGGEAQYF. The variable domain in full, with the rest retrieved from reference TRBV7-7 and TRBJ2-5, is GAGVSQSPRYKVTKRGQDVTLRCDPISSHATLYWYQQALGQGPEFLTYFNYEAQPDKSGLPSDRFSAERPEGSISTLTIQRTEQRDSAMYRCASSLAFVGGGEAQYFGPGTRLLVL.

This clonotype has more than one count but fewer than ten. A clone one base away is much larger, so this may be a read error. This chain connects TRBV7-2 to TRBJ1-2; tentatively, D is TRBD1 (6 bases). The germline CDR1 and CDR2 sequences are SGHTA and FQGNSA. The V end lost 3 bases, the J end lost 0 bases, and 14 bases lay between the germline ends. This CDR3 has 16 amino acids. CDR3 coding DNA: TGTGCCAGCAGCTTTTGGAGGGGGGGGGCTAACTATGGCTACACCTTC. It encodes CASSFWRGGANYGYTF.

The chain carries TRBV4-1 and TRBJ1-2; no firm D call. With 2 bases removed from V and 0 bases from J, the gap between germline ends came to 13 bases. The CDR3 loop spans 16 amino acids. The V gene's germline CDR1 is MGHRA and CDR2 YSYEKL. CDR3 sequence (DNA): TGCGCCAGCAGCCAAACCCCGATCGTGGCTAACTATGGCTACACCTTC. Translating it yields CASSQTPIVANYGYTF.

This clonotype was seen only a few times. The chain has TRBV29-1 and TRBJ2-5, with 8 bases that match TRBD1. The CDR3 covers 12 residues. The germline V gene encodes CDR1 SQVTM and CDR2 ANQGSEA. V gave up 7 bases and J gave up 11 bases; unmatched junction bases: 12. CDR3 amino acids: CSAGQGGREQYF. The CDR3 DNA reads TGCAGCGCAGGACAGGGCGGAAGAGAGCAGTACTTC.

V and J are TRBV15 and TRBJ2-7; no definite D call. This CDR3 has 12 residues. Germline lookup yields CDR1 LNHNV and CDR2 YYDKDF (reference sequence). V was cut by 1 base and J by 6 bases, with 7 bases left in between. The CDR3 loop reads CATSRGGFEQYF. The DNA for the CDR3 is TGTGCCACCAGCAGAGGTGGGTTCGAGCAGTACTTC.